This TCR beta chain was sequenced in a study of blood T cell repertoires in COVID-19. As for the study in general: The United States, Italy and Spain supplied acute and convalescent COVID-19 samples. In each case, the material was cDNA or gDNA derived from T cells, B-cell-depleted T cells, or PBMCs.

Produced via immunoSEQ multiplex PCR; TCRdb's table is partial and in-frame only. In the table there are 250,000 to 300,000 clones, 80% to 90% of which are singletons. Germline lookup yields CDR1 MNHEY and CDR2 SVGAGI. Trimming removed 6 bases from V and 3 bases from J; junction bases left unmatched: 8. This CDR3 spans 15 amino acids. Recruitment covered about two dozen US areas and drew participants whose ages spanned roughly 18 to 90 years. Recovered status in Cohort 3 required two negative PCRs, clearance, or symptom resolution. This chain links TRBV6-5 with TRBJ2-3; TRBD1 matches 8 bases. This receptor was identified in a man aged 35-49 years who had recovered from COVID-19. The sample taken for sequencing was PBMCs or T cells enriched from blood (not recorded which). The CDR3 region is CASSYGQGWTDTQYF. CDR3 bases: TGTGCCAGCAGCTACGGACAGGGCTGGACAGATACGCAGTATTTT.